These 29 T cell receptor beta chains came from one sample sequenced in a study of OX40 agonist ivuxolimab in advanced cancers. The protocol used for the library was the immunoSEQ multiplex PCR assay. Drawn from immuneACCESS, this table holds only the in-frame rearrangements with V and J called that TCRdb kept. Clones are partly lost; checked studies trace under half to an unresolved V gene and leave the rest unexplained. The sample table records some 58,000 clones; around 85% of these occur just once. Approximately 15% of the sample is taken by the ten largest. The sequences come from CD4+ or CD8+ T cells sorted from blood, collected in a trial of the OX40 agonist ivuxolimab. These receptors were obtained from an adult with an advanced solid tumor such as melanoma, head and neck, liver or kidney cancer.

The chain couples TRBV18 to TRBJ2-2; 10 nucleotides match TRBD1. V trimming: 1 base; J trimming: 1 base; junction bases outside the gene matches: 3. The CDR3 is made up of 17 amino acids. Germline CDR1 and CDR2: KGHSH and LQKENI. CDR3 nucleotide sequence: TGTGCCAGCTCACCACTCCGGGACAGGGGGAACACCGGGGAGCTGTTTTTT. Its protein product is CASSPLRDRGNTGELFF.

This chain links TRBV6-1 with TRBJ2-3, with D perhaps matching TRBD1 or TRBD2 (5 bases each). The CDR3 covers 14 residues. V lost 7 bases to trimming and J lost 0 bases, with 11 bases between them. Germline CDR1 and CDR2: MNHNS and SASEGT. The CDR3 DNA reads as TGTGCCAGCAATAAAAGGGACAGCACAGATACGCAGTATTTT. It specifies CASNKRDSTDTQYF.

The genes are TRBV7-9 and TRBJ2-5, with 7 bases that match TRBD2. The end of the DNA is better explained by TRBJ2-7, so the J call may be wrong. CDR1 and CDR2 (germline): SEHNR, FQNEAQ (reference sequence). This CDR3 comprises 15 residues. The CDR3 reads CASSVFAGVTYEQYF. The DNA of the CDR3 is TGTGCCAGCAGCGTCTTCGCGGGAGTAACCTACGAGCAGTACTTC.

The chain uses TRBV4-1 and TRBJ1-2; no clear D. There are 13 residues in the CDR3. Germline values: CDR1 MGHRA, CDR2 YSYEKL. The V end was cut by 5 bases, the J end by 0 bases, with 7 bases between. The CDR3 reads CASSYDPNYGYTF. CDR3 bases: TGCGCCAGCAGCTACGATCCTAACTATGGCTACACCTTC.

The chain joins TRBV14 to TRBJ2-5; D assignment may be TRBD1 or TRBD2 (5 bases each). Trimming took off 4 bases at V and 10 bases at J, with 22 bases between the two ends. CDR3 length equals 15 residues. Per the germline V gene, CDR1 is SGHDN and CDR2 is FVKESK. CDR3 loop: CASSPSGTKLGDQYF. The CDR3, as DNA: TGTGCCAGCAGCCCCTCCGGGACGAAGCTAGGGGACCAGTACTTC.

V usage is TRBV19 and J usage is TRBJ1-2, with a tentative D call TRBD1 (5 bases). The CDR3 contains 13 residues. The V gene's germline CDR1 is LNHDA and CDR2 SQIVND (reference sequence). V lost 4 bases and J 4 bases, leaving 10 bases between the germline ends. The CDR3 nucleotides read TGTGCCAGTAGTAAGACAGAGTTCTATGGCTACACCTTC. It yields the protein CASSKTEFYGYTF. Based on the CDR3 plus reference TRBV19 and TRBJ1-2, the full variable domain is DGGITQSPKYLFRKEGQNVTLSCEQNLNHDAMYWYRQDPGQGLRLIYYSQIVNDFQKGDIAEGYSVSREKKESFPLTVTSAQKNPTAFYLCASSKTEFYGYTFGSGTRLTVV.

The genes are TRBV5-1 and TRBJ1-2; maybe TRBD1 (6 bases). The CDR3 is 14 amino acids. V was pared by 4 bases and J by 0 bases, with 10 bases between. The V gene's germline CDR1 is SGHRS and CDR2 YFSETQ. The CDR3 loop is CASSPDSPNYGYTF. For the CDR3, the DNA is TGCGCCAGCAGCCCGGACAGCCCTAACTATGGCTACACCTTC.

This sequence joins TRBV9 and TRBJ2-1; 9 bases match TRBD2. The J segment lost 0 bases and the V segment lost 3 bases, leaving 13 bases of the junction unmatched. CDR3 size: 19 residues. The germline gives CDR1 SGDLS, CDR2 YYNGEE. In DNA, the CDR3 is TGTGCCAGCAGCGAGCCGCTGCGGGGTAGCGGGAGCTCCTACAATGAGCAGTTCTTC. It codes for CASSEPLRGSGSSYNEQFF.

The chain links TRBV29-1 to TRBJ2-7, with TRBD1 matching over 8 bases. J gave up 4 bases and V 0 bases, and 8 bases lay outside the gene matches. CDR1 and CDR2 from the germline V gene are SQVTM and ANQGSEA. The CDR3 covers 15 residues. CDR3 in DNA: TGCAGCGTTGAAGATTACGGACAGGGTACGTACGAGCAGTACTTC. It encodes CSVEDYGQGTYEQYF.

The V call is TRBV6-1, the J call TRBJ2-1, with TRBD2 matching over 10 bases. The ends lost 6 bases at V and 2 bases at J; junction bases unmatched: 4. The CDR3 loop spans 15 amino acids. The germline V gene has CDR1 MNHNS and CDR2 SASEGT. This chain's CDR3 is CASRPAGGPYNEQFF. CDR3 sequence (DNA): TGTGCCAGCAGGCCAGCGGGAGGGCCCTACAATGAGCAGTTCTTC.

The V and J genes are TRBV9 and TRBJ2-3; D is perhaps TRBD2 (6 bases). This CDR3 has 15 residues. Germline CDR1 SGDLS, CDR2 YYNGEE. The germline V and J ends were trimmed by 0 bases and 6 bases, with 14 bases remaining between them. CDR3 coding DNA: TGTGCCAGCAGCGTAGTCGGGAGTGGGAGGGATACGCAGTATTTT. Residues: CASSVVGSGRDTQYF.

V gene TRBV4-1 combines with J gene TRBJ1-2; 8 positions agree with TRBD1. Looked up from germline, CDR1 is MGHRA and CDR2 is YSYEKL. The V segment lost 1 base and the J segment 3 bases; nucleotides outside the gene matches: 4. The CDR3 sequence is 15 residues long. For the CDR3, the DNA is TGCGCCAGCAGCCAAGGCGGGACAGGACACTATGGCTACACCTTC. Its translation is CASSQGGTGHYGYTF.

V gene TRBV11-1 combines with J gene TRBJ2-1; TRBD2 is a possible D gene (5 bases). The V gene lost 2 bases and the J gene lost 8 bases, with 10 bases spanning the gap. This CDR3 is 13 amino acids long. The germline V gene encodes CDR1 SGHAT and CDR2 FQDESV (reference sequence). CDR3 nucleotides: TGTGCCAGCAGCTTAAGGCTAGCAGATGAGCAGTTCTTC. Its protein product is CASSLRLADEQFF.

The genes are TRBV5-1 and TRBJ2-7; D is uncertain. Trimming left V 6 bases short and J 3 bases short, with 1 base between. This CDR3 comprises 9 residues. CDR1 SGHRS and CDR2 YFSETQ come from the germline V gene. The CDR3 coding sequence is TGCGCCAGCAACTACGAGCAGTACTTC. It encodes CASNYEQYF.

There are a few counts of this clone. The V gene is TRBV7-6, the J gene TRBJ1-6; D ambiguous. Germline CDR1 reads SGHVS; CDR2 reads FNYEAQ. The V end was cut by 5 bases, the J end by 9 bases, with 8 bases between. The CDR3 sequence is 12 residues long. The CDR3 nucleotides are TGTGCCAGCAGCCCGGCGGGTTCACCCCTCCACTTT. Its translation is CASSPAGSPLHF.

The chain recombines TRBV12-2 with TRBJ2-3; the table's D call, TRBD2, has no DNA check behind it. TRBV12-2 is a listed pseudogene. This CDR3 comprises 15 residues. This chain's CDR3 is CASRLVSGNTDTQYF. Written as DNA, the CDR3 is TGTGCAAGTCGCTTAGTCTCCGGGAACACAGATACGCAGTATTTT.

This clone was detected once. The chain links TRBV5-1 to TRBJ2-1, with 9 bases matching TRBD1. CDR3 length: 15 residues. V trimming: 5 bases; J trimming: 6 bases; junction bases outside the gene matches: 9. Germline V gives CDR1 SGHRS, CDR2 YFSETQ. The CDR3 reads CASRQTGQGSNEQFF. The DNA of the CDR3 is TGCGCCAGCAGACAAACGGGACAGGGTTCCAATGAGCAGTTCTTC. Variable domain in full (rest from reference TRBV5-1 and TRBJ2-1): KAGVTQTPRYLIKTRGQQVTLSCSPISGHRSVSWYQQTPGQGLQFLFEYFSETQRNKGNFPGRFSGRQFSNSRSEMNVSTLELGDSALYLCASRQTGQGSNEQFFGPGTRLTVL.

This clone was counted ten times or more. The chain employs TRBV5-6 and TRBJ1-4, with a tentative D call TRBD1 (5 bases). The CDR3 has 17 amino acids. V was shortened by 3 bases and J by 0 bases, with 15 bases between the two germline ends. CDR1 and CDR2 (germline): SGHDT, YYEEEE. This CDR3 is CASSYTSGGATNEKLFF. The CDR3 nucleotides read TGTGCCAGCAGCTACACCTCGGGGGGTGCAACTAATGAAAAACTGTTTTTT.

Only one count was recorded for this clone. CDR3 protein: CASSIDRSSYNEQFF. Written as DNA, the CDR3 is TGTGCCAGCAGTATCGACCGGTCCTCCTACAATGAGCAGTTCTTC. J is TRBJ2-1 and V is TRBV27, with D unclear. From germline, CDR1 is MNHEY and CDR2 SMNVEV (reference sequence). V dropped 5 bases and J dropped 0 bases, with 11 bases sitting between them. The CDR3 runs 15 residues.

CDR3 DNA: TGCGCCAGCAGACAGGGAGGGAGGTCAGATACGCAGTATTTT. This sequence encodes CASRQGGRSDTQYF. V and J are TRBV10-1 and TRBJ2-3; D is possibly TRBD2 (7 bases). This CDR3 contains 14 residues. CDR1 and CDR2 from the germline V gene are WNHNN and SYGVQD (reference sequence). V lost 6 bases and J 4 bases, leaving 14 bases between the germline ends.

This rearrangement joins TRBV9 to TRBJ2-1; D could derive from TRBD1 or TRBD2 (5 bases each). Germline assignment: CDR1 SGDLS and CDR2 YYNGEE. Trimming shortened V by 6 bases and J by 8 bases, and 21 bases separated the two germline ends. The CDR3 totals 15 residues. CDR3 bases: TGTGCCAGCACCAGACACGGGACCCTCAGGGATGAGCAGTTCTTC. Its protein is CASTRHGTLRDEQFF.

V is TRBV15 and J is TRBJ2-1, with TRBD1 matching 9 bases. Unmatched junction bases numbered 9, after V lost 3 bases and J lost 6 bases. Germline loops: CDR1 LNHNV, CDR2 YYDKDF (reference sequence). The CDR3 has 16 amino acids. The CDR3 DNA reads as TGTGCCACCAGCAGTGGACAGGGGTTCCCCGCCAATGAGCAGTTCTTC. Encoded protein: CATSSGQGFPANEQFF.

The table lists this clone with a few counts. It is likely a read error: a sequence one base away is far more abundant. The chain is built from TRBV4-2 and TRBJ2-1; TRBD2 matches 11 bases. V lost 3 bases, J lost 7 bases, and 11 bases stayed unmatched. Germline V gives CDR1 LGHNA, CDR2 YNFKEQ. This CDR3 spans 17 amino acids. The CDR3 here is CASSHFLTSGNANEQFF. The CDR3 bases are TGTGCCAGCAGCCACTTTCTGACTAGCGGGAATGCGAATGAGCAGTTCTTC.

The rearrangement uses TRBV28 and TRBJ1-5; tentatively, D is TRBD1 (5 bases). The V end lost 7 bases, the J end lost 9 bases, and 10 bases lay between the germline ends. The germline V gene has CDR1 MDHEN and CDR2 SYDVKM. The CDR3 runs to 11 residues. The DNA of the CDR3 is TGTGCCAGCAAACAGGAGTGGCCCCAGCATTTT. Translated, it gives CASKQEWPQHF.

This chain joins TRBV19 and TRBJ1-1; D is unclear. Germline CDR1 reads LNHDA; CDR2 reads SQIVND (reference sequence). V lost 5 bases, J lost 4 bases, and 11 bases lay in between. The CDR3 runs to 13 residues. This CDR3 reads CASSPRDRTEAFF. The CDR3 DNA follows: TGTGCCAGTAGTCCTCGAGATCGCACTGAAGCTTTCTTT.

The chain joins TRBV30 to TRBJ2-7, with 11 nucleotides matching TRBD2. The germline gives CDR1 GTSNPN, CDR2 SVGIG (reference sequence). The CDR3 is 16 amino acids. V gave up 2 bases and J gave up 3 bases; unmatched junction bases: 9. The CDR3 bases are TGTGCCTGGAGTAGCACTAGCGGGAGCTGGGACTACGAGCAGTACTTC. Translation: CAWSSTSGSWDYEQYF.

The J gene is TRBJ1-1, the V gene TRBV5-6; D gene uncertain. V lost 2 bases and J lost 5, with 10 bases in between. This CDR3 is 13 amino acids long. Germline CDR1 is SGHDT and CDR2 is YYEEEE. CDR3 bases: TGTGCCAGCAGCTTCGGATGGGGTACTGAAGCTTTCTTT. Translation: CASSFGWGTEAFF.

This chain joins TRBV10-3 and TRBJ2-3; TRBD2 matches 12 bases. V lost 9 bases to trimming and J lost 4 bases; unmatched junction nucleotides: 8. Germline V CDR1 and CDR2: ENHRY, SYGVKD. The CDR3 spans 15 residues. The CDR3 DNA is TGTGCCATAAAGGCTAGCGGGGGGGGTTCAGATACGCAGTATTTT. Its protein is CAIKASGGGSDTQYF.

The CDR3 loop is CASSIGPTLGGYTF. The DNA for the CDR3 is TGTGCCAGTAGTATCGGTCCAACATTGGGCGGCTACACCTTC. This chain joins TRBV19 and TRBJ1-2; no firm D call. V lost 3 bases, J lost 8 bases, and 16 bases lay in between. The germline V gene has CDR1 LNHDA and CDR2 SQIVND (reference sequence). The CDR3 extends over 14 amino acids.